This T cell receptor beta chain was obtained from a study of human T cells and chemical hapten exposure. TCRdb used MiXCR to reprocess the RACE reads, holding one entry per CDR3 protein. Of 70,000 to 90,000 distinct CDR3 sequences in the sample, 10% to 14% were seen once. Concerning this clonotype itself: One end of the junction fails to match germline, which may point to a read error.

Time point of the sample: patch test 3, about 24 weeks after DPC sensitization. This sample's treatment: therapeutic diphenylcyclopropenone sensitization with weekly scalp DPC. The source of this sequence is a woman aged 50 to 65 with alopecia areata. Some clones in this sample may be carry-over from other donors' samples. The sample here was whole blood, taken in connection with sensitization to the hapten diphenylcyclopropenone (DPC).

CDR3 bases: TGTGCCAACAGTCTTAGACCGGAAAAACTGTTTTTT. It encodes CANSLRPEKLFF. J is TRBJ1-4 and V is TRBV12-3 or TRBV12-4, with D uncertain. The CDR3 loop spans 12 amino acids.